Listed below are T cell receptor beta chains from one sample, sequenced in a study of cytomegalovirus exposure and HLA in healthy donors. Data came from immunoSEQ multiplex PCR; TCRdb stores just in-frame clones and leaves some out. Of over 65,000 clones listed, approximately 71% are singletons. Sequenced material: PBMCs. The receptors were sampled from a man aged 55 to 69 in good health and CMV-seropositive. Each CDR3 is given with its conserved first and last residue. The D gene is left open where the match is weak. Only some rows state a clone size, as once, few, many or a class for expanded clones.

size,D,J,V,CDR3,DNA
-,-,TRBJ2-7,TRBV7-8,CASSLGRLFLDEQYF,TGTGCCAGCAGCTTAGGGCGACTATTCCTTGACGAGCAGTACTTC
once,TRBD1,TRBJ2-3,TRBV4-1,CASSHQTGAGDTQYF,TGCGCCAGCAGCCATCAGACAGGGGCGGGAGATACGCAGTATTTT
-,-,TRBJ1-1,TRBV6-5,CASSYSSQGYTEAFF,TGTGCCAGCAGTTACTCGAGCCAGGGTTACACTGAAGCTTTCTTT
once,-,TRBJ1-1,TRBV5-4,CASSLTAMNTEAFF,TGTGCCAGCAGCTTGACAGCTATGAACACTGAAGCTTTCTTT
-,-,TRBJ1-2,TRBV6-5,CASSYGRGYRYGYTF,TGTGCCAGCAGTTACGGCCGGGGGTACCGCTATGGCTACACCTTC
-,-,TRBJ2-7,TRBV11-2,CASSLEGADEQYF,TGTGCCAGCAGCTTGGAGGGGGCGGACGAGCAGTACTTC
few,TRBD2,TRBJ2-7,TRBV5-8,CASSLGVAGAIEQYF,TGTGCCAGCAGCTTAGGTGTAGCGGGAGCAATCGAGCAGTACTTC
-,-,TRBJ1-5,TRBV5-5,CASSRTDSNQPQHF,TGTGCCAGCAGTCGGACAGATAGCAATCAGCCCCAGCATTTT
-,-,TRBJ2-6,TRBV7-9,CASSQEGFSGANVLTF,TGTGCCAGCAGCCAGGAGGGTTTCTCTGGGGCCAACGTCCTGACTTTC
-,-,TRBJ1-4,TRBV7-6,CASSLFSMRGNEKLFF,TGTGCCAGCAGCTTATTTTCGATGCGGGGGAATGAAAAACTGTTTTTT
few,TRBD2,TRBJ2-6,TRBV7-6,CASSAEAGGVAGANVLTF,TGTGCCAGCAGCGCTGAAGCGGGAGGGGTCGCTGGGGCCAACGTCCTGACTTTC
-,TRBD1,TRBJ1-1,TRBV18,CASSLGTGGRNTEAFF,TGTGCCAGCTCACTCGGGACAGGGGGAAGGAACACTGAAGCTTTCTTT
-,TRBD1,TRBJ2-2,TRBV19,CASGQGWRELFF,TGTGCCAGCGGACAGGGGTGGAGGGAGCTGTTTTTT
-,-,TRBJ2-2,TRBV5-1,CASKQQGSNTGELFF,TGCGCCAGCAAACAACAGGGATCGAACACCGGGGAGCTGTTTTTT
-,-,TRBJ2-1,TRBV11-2,CASSLGGGGLNNEQFF,TGTGCCAGCAGCTTAGGGGGCGGGGGCCTGAACAATGAGCAGTTCTTC
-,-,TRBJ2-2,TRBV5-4,CASSERQSTNTGELFF,TGTGCCAGCAGCGAGAGACAGAGCACTAACACCGGGGAGCTGTTTTTT
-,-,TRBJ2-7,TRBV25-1,CASSAQGLAYEQYF,TGTGCCAGCAGTGCGCAGGGGCTAGCCTACGAGCAGTACTTC
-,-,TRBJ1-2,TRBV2,CASNGHYGYTF,TGTGCCAGCAATGGACATTATGGCTACACCTTC
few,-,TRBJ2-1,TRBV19,CASSIVETGNQFF,TGTGCCAGTAGTATAGTAGAAACCGGGAATCAGTTCTTC
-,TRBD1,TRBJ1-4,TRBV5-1,CASSLETGGINEKLFF,TGCGCCAGCAGCTTGGAGACAGGGGGTATTAATGAAAAACTGTTTTTT
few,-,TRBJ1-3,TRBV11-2,CASSLEGAGRNTIYF,TGTGCCAGCAGCTTAGAAGGGGCAGGACGAAACACCATATATTTT
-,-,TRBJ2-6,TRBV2,CASRATGGLLSGANVLTF,TGTGCCAGCAGGGCTACCGGGGGACTCCTCTCTGGGGCCAACGTCCTGACTTTC
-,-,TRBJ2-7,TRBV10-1,CASSESILAGNEQYF,TGCGCCAGCAGTGAGTCAATACTAGCCGGGAACGAGCAGTACTTC
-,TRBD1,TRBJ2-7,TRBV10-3,CAISDRGGQEAYEQYF,TGTGCCATCAGTGACCGAGGGGGACAGGAGGCGTACGAGCAGTACTTC
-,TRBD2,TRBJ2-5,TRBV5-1,CASSPGTSRQETQYF,TGCGCCAGCAGCCCCGGGACTAGCAGACAAGAGACCCAGTACTTC
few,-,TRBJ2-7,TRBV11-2,CASSLYTLPYEQYF,TGTGCCAGCAGCTTATATACCCTACCCTACGAGCAGTACTTC
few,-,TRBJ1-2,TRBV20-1,CSAFIYGYTF,TGCAGTGCTTTTATCTATGGCTACACCTTC
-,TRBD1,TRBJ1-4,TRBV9,CASSVGGGNANEKLFF,TGTGCCAGCAGCGTAGGAGGGGGCAATGCTAATGAAAAACTGTTTTTT
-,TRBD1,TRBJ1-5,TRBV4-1,CASSQGAARGPQPQHF,TGCGCCAGCAGCCAAGGCGCCGCCAGGGGGCCTCAGCCCCAGCATTTT
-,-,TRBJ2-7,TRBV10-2,CASAGGDALSSYEQYF,TGCGCCAGCGCCGGAGGAGACGCCCTTTCCTCCTACGAGCAGTACTTC
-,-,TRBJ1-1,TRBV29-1,CSAHKFDSTEAFF,TGCAGCGCCCACAAATTTGACAGCACTGAAGCTTTCTTT
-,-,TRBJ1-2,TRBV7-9,CSSSFFRTERSYGYTF,TGTTCCAGCAGCTTTTTCCGGACAGAAAGATCCTATGGCTACACCTTC
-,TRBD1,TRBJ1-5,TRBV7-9,CASSLGDRGKPQHF,TGTGCCAGCAGCTTAGGAGACAGGGGTAAGCCCCAGCATTTT
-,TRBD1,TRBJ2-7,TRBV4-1,CASSQATGISYEQYF,TGCGCCAGCAGCCAAGCGACAGGGATATCCTACGAGCAGTACTTC
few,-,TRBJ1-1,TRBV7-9,CASSLVILNTEAFF,TGTGCCAGCAGCTTAGTGATCCTAAACACTGAAGCTTTCTTT
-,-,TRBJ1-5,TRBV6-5,CASSVRGLNQPQHF,TGTGCCAGCAGTGTCCGGGGACTCAATCAGCCCCAGCATTTT
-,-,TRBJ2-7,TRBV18,CASSLTQGATYEQYF,TGTGCCAGCTCCCTTACACAGGGAGCAACCTACGAGCAGTACTTC